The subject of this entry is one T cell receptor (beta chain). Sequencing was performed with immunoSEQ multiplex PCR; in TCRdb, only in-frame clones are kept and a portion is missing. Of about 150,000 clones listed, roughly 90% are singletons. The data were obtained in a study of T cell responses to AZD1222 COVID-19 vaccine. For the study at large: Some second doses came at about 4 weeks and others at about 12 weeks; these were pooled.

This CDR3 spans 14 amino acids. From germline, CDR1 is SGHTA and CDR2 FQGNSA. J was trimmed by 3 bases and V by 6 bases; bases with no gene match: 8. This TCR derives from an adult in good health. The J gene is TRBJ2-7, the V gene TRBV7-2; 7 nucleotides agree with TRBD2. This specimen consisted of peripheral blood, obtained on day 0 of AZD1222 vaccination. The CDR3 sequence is CASSPELASYEQYF. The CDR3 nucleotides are TGTGCCAGCAGTCCAGAACTAGCGAGCTACGAGCAGTACTTC.